This T cell receptor (beta chain) was profiled in a study of spatial heterogeneity in lung cancer. Study-level background: Consistent detection of more beta-chain than alpha-chain sequences was observed.

Findings of the study overall: Tumor TCRs that were ubiquitous and expanded showed up in blood more at resection than follow-up.

The CDR3 has 15 residues. After removal of 7 bases from V and 4 bases from J, the junction contained 7 bases not matched to a gene. Germline values: CDR1 LNHDA, CDR2 SQIVND (reference sequence). The sample holds many counts of this clonotype. Its antigen is not known. Unique molecular identifiers, one per molecule, were present on every TCR cDNA molecule. TCRdb re-analysed the 5' RACE reads in MiXCR, keeping a single row per CDR3 protein. The sample has some 47,000 distinct CDR3 sequences; roughly 7.5% are singletons. Time point denoted: sample taken at primary tumor resection. Whole RNA, isolated from tumor, nontumor lung or frozen PBMC, was sequenced without prior sorting. The approximately 72 donors had untreated early-stage non-small cell lung cancer.

J is TRBJ2-2 and V is TRBV19; 9 positions agree with TRBD1. This receptor was taken from a female donor with early-stage non-small cell lung cancer. Sequenced here: PBMCs, sampled at surgery. This chain's CDR3 is CASTAQGAGTGELFF. DNA of the CDR3: TGTGCCAGTACCGCACAGGGGGCAGGCACCGGGGAGCTGTTTTTT.